The clone carrying this TCR beta chain was detected only a few times. Arm-PCR of CDR3 regions and iRepertoire HTBI primers were used to build TCR beta libraries. Each CDR3 protein is one row after TCRdb ran MiXCR on the multiplex PCR reads. The top ten hold 35% to 55% of the sample, which has over 650,000 distinct CDR3 sequences, 25% to 30% seen once. The source of the sample is a study of regulatory T cells in long-lasting Graves disease. With 2 bases clipped from V and 4 bases from J, the junction kept 4 bases outside the gene matches. Germline CDR1 is SNHLY and CDR2 is FYNNEI. The CDR3 is 15 amino acids. The time point here: persistent/refractory GD, antithyroid drugs over 5 years with positive TRAb. From RNA extracted from PBMCs, the TCR library was made.

The TCR sequence derives from a female donor with Graves disease. The chain combines TRBV2 with TRBJ1-5; 8 nucleotides align to TRBD1. Sequenced here: peripheral blood mononuclear cells (PBMCs), sampled when the disease was refractory, from a patient treated with antithyroid drugs. Here the CDR3 DNA reads TGTGCCAGCAGTGAAAGGGGGACAGGTAATCAGCCCCAGCATTTT. Its protein product is CASSERGTGNQPQHF.